What follows are 10 T cell receptor beta chains derived from one specimen sequenced in a study of tumor and adjacent non-tumor tissue in lung cancer. RNA was extracted from bulk tissue without any cell sorting. This non-tumor lung sample came from over 3 cm beyond the tumor edge. Three rounds of nested PCR, following a modified ARM-PCR protocol, produced the TCRbeta library. TCRdb reprocessed the multiplex PCR reads via MiXCR and lists one record per CDR3 protein. The sample lists fewer than 100,000 distinct CDR3 sequences; 70% to 90% were seen once. Specimen: distant non-tumor lung tissue. These receptors were collected from a man aged 55-75 years with non-small cell lung cancer.

A word on this clonotype: A junction end diverges from the germline sequence, so it may reflect a read error. The rearrangement joins TRBV4-2 to TRBJ2-5; D assignment may be TRBD1 or TRBD2 (5 bases each). In germline, CDR1 is LGHNA, CDR2 YNFKEQ. This CDR3 has 15 residues. The CDR3 coding sequence is TGTGCCTGCAGCCAAGTTGCGGGTGGACAAGAGATCCATTACTTC. Protein: CACSQVAGGQEIHYF.

There are a few counts of this clonotype. V is TRBV28 and J is TRBJ1-5; D is unclear. Germline V CDR1 and CDR2: MDHEN, SYDVKM. The CDR3 loop spans 15 amino acids. Trimming cost V 6 bases and J 0 bases, with 12 bases left between them. The CDR3 DNA is TGTGCCAGCAGGAGGCCAGGAAATAGCAATCAGCCCCAGCATTTT. As protein: CASRRPGNSNQPQHF.

On this clonotype: The junction departs from germline at one end; a sequencing error may be responsible. The chain employs TRBV20-1 and TRBJ2-1, with D maybe TRBD2 (5 bases). CDR1 is DFQATT, CDR2 SNEGSKA, per germline (reference sequence). The CDR3 loop spans 15 amino acids. CDR3 DNA: TGCAGTGGTAGAGGGCTAGCCACCTCCTACAATAAGCAGTTCTTC. Translation: CSGRGLATSYNKQFF.

With regard to this clonotype: The CDR3 does not end in the conserved phenylalanine or tryptophan, so this is likely a read error. The chain is built from TRBV6-5 and TRBJ2-5; tentatively, D is TRBD1 or TRBD2 (5 bases each). The CDR3 extends over 14 amino acids. Per the germline V gene, CDR1 is MNHEY and CDR2 is SVGAGI. Deletions cut 7 bases from V and 9 bases from J, with 21 bases between. The chain's CDR3 is CASNDTGTAGAQYS. For the CDR3, the DNA is TGTGCCAGCAATGATACCGGGACCGCTGGGGCCCAGTACTCC.

As for this clonotype: At one end the junction does not follow the germline gene, possibly because of a read error. This sequence joins TRBV20-1 and TRBJ2-1; a possible D gene is TRBD1 (9 bases). CDR1 is DFQATT and CDR2 is SNEGSKA in the germline V gene (reference sequence). This CDR3 spans 14 amino acids. The CDR3 region has the DNA TGCAGTGCTAGAGTACGGGGGGGACAGGGTGAGCAGTCTTTC. Protein: CSARVRGGQGEQSF.

In its sample, this clonotype was seen many times. This chain uses TRBV28 with TRBJ2-7, with a weak D call TRBD1 (6 bases). CDR3 size: 15 residues. The V end lost 4 bases, the J end lost 4 bases, and 17 bases lay between the germline ends. CDR1 and CDR2 from the germline V gene are MDHEN and SYDVKM. In DNA, the CDR3 is TGTGCCAGCAGTTATTTGTCAATGGGGGCGTACGAGCAGTACTTC. This gives the protein CASSYLSMGAYEQYF.

The gene calls are TRBV20-1 and TRBJ1-2, with D possibly matching TRBD1 (5 bases). The germline V and J ends were trimmed by 3 bases and 8 bases, with 22 bases remaining between them. The CDR3 contains 15 residues. Germline V gene sequence: CDR1 DFQATT, CDR2 SNEGSKA (reference sequence). The CDR3 spells CSASLFWDPCHGYTF. The CDR3 nucleotides are TGCAGTGCTAGTCTCTTCTGGGACCCCTGCCACGGCTACACCTTC.

With regard to this clonotype: The conserved phenylalanine or tryptophan is not found at the CDR3 terminus, so this likely reflects a read error. The rearrangement joins TRBV4-1 to TRBJ1-2, with D perhaps matching TRBD1 (6 bases). Germline-derived CDR1 and CDR2 are MGHRA and YSYEKL. There are 14 residues in the CDR3. The CDR3 spells CTSSPDSTSFRYTL. The CDR3 bases are TGCACCAGCAGCCCGGACAGCACCTCTTTCCGCTACACCCTC.

The chain couples TRBV11-2 to TRBJ2-2; 10 positions agree with TRBD1. CDR1 and CDR2 (germline): SGHAT, FQNNGV. The CDR3 is 14 amino acids. With V trimmed by 10 bases and J by 9 bases, 11 bases remained unmatched. CDR3 coding DNA: TGTGCCAATAGCCGGGACAGGGGTGCCTGGGAGCTGTTTTTT. It codes for CANSRDRGAWELFF.

In its sample, this clonotype was seen many times. One junction end does not reproduce the germline sequence, and a read error may be involved. The chain carries TRBV20-1 and TRBJ2-7; TRBD1 matches at 7 bases. Germline CDR1 reads DFQATT; CDR2 reads SNEGSKA (reference sequence). CDR3 size: 16 residues. The CDR3, as DNA: TGCGGTGCTAGAGATGATCGACAGGGTGCCTCCTACGAGCAGTACTTC. Its protein is CGARDDRQGASYEQYF.